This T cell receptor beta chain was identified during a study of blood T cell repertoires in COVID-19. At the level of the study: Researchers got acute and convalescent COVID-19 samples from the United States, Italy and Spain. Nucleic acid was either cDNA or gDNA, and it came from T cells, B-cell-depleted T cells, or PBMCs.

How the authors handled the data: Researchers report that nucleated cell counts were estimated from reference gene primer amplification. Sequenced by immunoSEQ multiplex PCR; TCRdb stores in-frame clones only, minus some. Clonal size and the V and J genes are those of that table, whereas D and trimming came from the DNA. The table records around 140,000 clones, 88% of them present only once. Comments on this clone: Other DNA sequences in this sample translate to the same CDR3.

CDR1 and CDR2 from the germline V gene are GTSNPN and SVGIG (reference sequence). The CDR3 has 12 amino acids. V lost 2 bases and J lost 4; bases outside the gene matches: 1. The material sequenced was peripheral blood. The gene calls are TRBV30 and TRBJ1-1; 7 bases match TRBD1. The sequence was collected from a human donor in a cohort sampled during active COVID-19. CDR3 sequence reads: CAWSPGGTEAFF. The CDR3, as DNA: TGTGCCTGGAGTCCAGGGGGCACTGAAGCTTTCTTT.